The 17 T cell receptor beta chains in this list originate from one sample, sequenced in a study of post-analysis software for immune sequencing data. Study-wide points: The study found TRBV5-6, TRBV5-1 and TRBV20-1 among about 5 TRBV segments more frequent in patients than controls.

These receptors' antigens are unknown. Sequencing libraries made from TCR beta cDNA carried unique molecular identifiers. TCRdb reprocessed the PCR reads with MiXCR, giving one entry per CDR3 protein. The repertoire consists of about 770,000 distinct CDR3 sequences, with more than 45% occurring once and the leading ten covering 4.9%. Sequenced input: blood. The receptors come from a girl aged 5-17 years with multiple sclerosis.

This chain connects TRBV10-3 to TRBJ2-3; D remains ambiguous. V shed 2 bases and J shed 8 bases, with 11 bases lying between them. The CDR3 contains 13 residues. CDR1 and CDR2 from the germline V gene are ENHRY and SYGVKD. CDR3 loop: CAISEQDPSTQYF. CDR3 DNA sequence: TGTGCCATCAGTGAGCAGGACCCTTCTACGCAGTATTTT.

V usage is TRBV7-9 and J usage is TRBJ2-2; the match to TRBD1 covers 7 bases. This CDR3 region has 16 residues. V gave up 5 bases and J gave up 4 bases; unmatched junction bases: 10. From germline, CDR1 is SEHNR and CDR2 FQNEAQ (reference sequence). The CDR3 bases are TGTGCCAGCAGCCCGGGACAGACCCCAGGCACCGGGGAGCTGTTTTTT. As protein: CASSPGQTPGTGELFF.

V usage is TRBV27 and J usage is TRBJ1-5; unclear D gene. Between the trimmed V and J ends, which lost 2 bases and 2 bases, there was a span of 10 bases. The germline CDR1 and CDR2 sequences are MNHEY and SMNVEV (reference sequence). This CDR3 has 15 amino acids. Here the CDR3 reads CASSLKSVGNQPQHF. The CDR3 DNA reads as TGTGCCAGCAGTTTAAAGTCCGTGGGCAATCAGCCCCAGCATTTT.

This clonotype showed up just a few times. The genes are TRBV7-6 and TRBJ2-1; 12 bases agree with TRBD2. Germline V gene sequence: CDR1 SGHVS, CDR2 FNYEAQ. The trim removed 1 base at V and 7 bases at J, leaving 5 bases unmatched. The CDR3 is 16 amino acids. CDR3 residues: CASSLVTSGGPNEQFF. CDR3 DNA sequence: TGTGCCAGCAGCTTAGTAACTAGCGGGGGGCCTAATGAGCAGTTCTTC.

The V call is TRBV7-6, the J call TRBJ2-5; 10 nucleotides agree with TRBD1. Germline V gene sequence: CDR1 SGHVS, CDR2 FNYEAQ. The CDR3 extends over 20 amino acids. The V segment lost 2 bases and the J segment 1 base; nucleotides outside the gene matches: 16. CDR3 in amino acids: CASSLPQDRGSVGTQETQYF. CDR3 DNA sequence: TGTGCCAGCAGCTTACCCCAGGACAGGGGGAGTGTCGGGACCCAAGAGACCCAGTACTTC.

This clonotype was seen a few times. The rearrangement uses TRBV6-2 or TRBV6-3 and TRBJ1-2, with 7 bases fitting TRBD1. Germline V gene data show CDR1 as MNHEY and CDR2 as SVGEGT. The CDR3 sequence is 17 residues long. After removal of 7 bases from V and 3 bases from J, the junction contained 17 bases not matched to a gene. CDR3 nucleotide sequence: TGTGCCAGCACCCAGCCGGGACAGAGGATGGGGTACTATGGCTACACCTTC. Encoded protein: CASTQPGQRMGYYGYTF.

This sequence joins TRBV21-1 and TRBJ2-4; no DNA check was done on the table's D call, TRBD1. TRBV21-1 is classified as a pseudogene. There are 14 residues in the CDR3. The CDR3 DNA reads TGTGCCAGCAGACACAGGGGGCGGGATGACATTCAGTACTTC. Translated, it gives CASRHRGRDDIQYF.

This clonotype turned up a few times. J is TRBJ2-3 and V is TRBV5-5, with D tentatively TRBD1 or TRBD2 (5 bases each). The CDR3 has 16 residues. V lost 4 bases and J 2 bases, leaving 17 bases between the germline ends. Germline lookup yields CDR1 SGHKS and CDR2 YYEKEE (reference sequence). CDR3 coding DNA: TGTGCCAGCAGCCTCCGGGACCTCCTATTCACAGATACGCAGTATTTT. Translating it yields CASSLRDLLFTDTQYF.

Remarks on this clonotype: One junction end does not reproduce the germline sequence, and a read error may be involved. The genes are TRBV6-6 and TRBJ2-6, with unresolved D. Germline loops: CDR1 MNHNY, CDR2 SVGAGI (reference sequence). The CDR3 has 13 amino acids. The CDR3 spells CASRLGEANVLTF. In DNA form, the CDR3 reads TGCGCCAGCCGCCTTGGAGAGGCCAACGTCCTGACTTTC.

The J gene is TRBJ1-1, the V gene TRBV4-1; no clear D gene. The CDR3 consists of 14 residues. Germline CDR1 is MGHRA and CDR2 is YSYEKL. V was cut by 1 base and J by 2 bases, with 8 bases left in between. The DNA for the CDR3 is TGCGCCAGCAGCCAAGCGGAGGGTAACACTGAAGCTTTCTTT. Translation: CASSQAEGNTEAFF.

The chain recombines TRBV2 with TRBJ2-7; the D gene could be TRBD1 or TRBD2 (5 bases each). Germline V lookup: CDR1 SNHLY, CDR2 FYNNEI. V lost 7 bases and J lost 4, with 17 bases in between. CDR3 size: 14 residues. In nucleotides, the CDR3 is TGTGCCAGCAACCTACTGGGGGTAGAATACGAGCAGTACTTC. Encoded protein: CASNLLGVEYEQYF.

The CDR3 DNA is TGCAGCGTTCTGTGGTCAGAGTATGGCTACACCTTC. This gives the protein CSVLWSEYGYTF. V and J are TRBV29-1 and TRBJ1-2; D is unclear. The germline V gene encodes CDR1 SQVTM and CDR2 ANQGSEA. The CDR3 has 12 amino acids. V lost 5 bases and J 5 bases, leaving 12 bases between the germline ends.

V is TRBV12-3 or TRBV12-4 and J is TRBJ1-2; D is ambiguous. Trimming stripped 3 bases from V and 2 bases from J, with 10 bases between. The CDR3 has 14 amino acids. DNA for the CDR3: TGTGCCAGCAGTTTTGAGTCTGAGAACTATGGCTACACCTTC. This translates into CASSFESENYGYTF.

This clonotype was observed a handful of times. The chain uses TRBV7-4 and TRBJ2-1; D ambiguous. V lost 1 base, J lost 6 bases, and 7 bases lay in between. The CDR3 covers 13 residues. Germline V gene data show CDR1 as SGHVT and CDR2 as SQSDAQ. The CDR3 loop is CASSLGVFNEQFF. The CDR3 DNA follows: TGTGCCAGCAGCTTAGGTGTGTTCAATGAGCAGTTCTTC.

The chain employs TRBV28 and TRBJ2-6; D unclear. The CDR3 covers 15 residues. CDR1 is MDHEN and CDR2 is SYDVKM in the germline V gene. The V end was cut by 7 bases, the J end by 0 bases, with 10 bases between. The CDR3 region has the DNA TGTGCCAGCACCCCAAGGAGCTCTGGGGCCAACGTCCTGACTTTC. It encodes CASTPRSSGANVLTF.

The J gene is TRBJ2-3, the V gene TRBV9, with 8 nucleotides matching TRBD1. Germline CDR1 is SGDLS and CDR2 is YYNGEE. This CDR3 is built from 15 residues. Trimming at V came to 2 bases and at J to 1 base, leaving 3 bases not matched to a gene. The DNA of the CDR3 is TGTGCCAGCAGCGTGGAACAGGGGGGCACAGATACGCAGTATTTT. Translated: CASSVEQGGTDTQYF.

The chain has TRBV7-6 and TRBJ2-7; possibly TRBD1 for D (5 bases). The CDR3 is made up of 14 amino acids. Trimming pared 5 bases from V and 4 bases from J, leaving 15 bases between. Germline loops: CDR1 SGHVS, CDR2 FNYEAQ. CDR3: CASSGVLGEYEQYF. The DNA for the CDR3 is TGTGCCAGCAGCGGTGTCTTAGGGGAATACGAGCAGTACTTC.